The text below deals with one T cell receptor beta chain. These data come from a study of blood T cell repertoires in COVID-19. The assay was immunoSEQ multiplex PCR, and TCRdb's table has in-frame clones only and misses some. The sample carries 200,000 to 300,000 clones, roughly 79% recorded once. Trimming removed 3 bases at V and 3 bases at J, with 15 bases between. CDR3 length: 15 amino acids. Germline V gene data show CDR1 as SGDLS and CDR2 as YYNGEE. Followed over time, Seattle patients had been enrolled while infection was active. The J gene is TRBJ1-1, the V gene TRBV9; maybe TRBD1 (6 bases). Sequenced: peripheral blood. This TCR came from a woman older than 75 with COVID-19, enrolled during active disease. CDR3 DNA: TGTGCCAGCAGCGCCGGACAGTTACAGGACACTGAAGCTTTCTTT. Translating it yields CASSAGQLQDTEAFF.